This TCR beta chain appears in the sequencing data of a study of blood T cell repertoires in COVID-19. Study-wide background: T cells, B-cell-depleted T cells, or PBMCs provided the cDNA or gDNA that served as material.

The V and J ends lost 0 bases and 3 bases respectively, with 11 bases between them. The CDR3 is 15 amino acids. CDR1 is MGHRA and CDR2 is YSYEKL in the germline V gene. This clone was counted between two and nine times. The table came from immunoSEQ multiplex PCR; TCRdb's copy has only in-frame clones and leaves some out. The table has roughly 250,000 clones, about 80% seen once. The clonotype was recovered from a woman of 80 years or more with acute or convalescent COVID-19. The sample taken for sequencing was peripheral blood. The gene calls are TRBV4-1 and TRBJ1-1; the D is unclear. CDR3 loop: CASSQDLRGYTEAFF. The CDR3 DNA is TGCGCCAGCAGCCAAGATCTTCGAGGGTACACTGAAGCTTTCTTT.